Listed below are T cell receptor beta chains from one sample, sequenced in a study of regulatory T cells in long-lasting Graves disease. TCRdb passed the multiplex PCR reads through MiXCR, listing each CDR3 protein once. The data hold about 660,000 distinct CDR3 sequences, with around 30% observed a single time. This sample comprised peripheral blood mononuclear cells (PBMCs), obtained when the disease was refractory, from a patient treated with antithyroid drugs. The receptors were gathered from a female donor with Graves disease. CDR3s include the opening cysteine and the closing phenylalanine or tryptophan. The D gene is left open where the match is weak.

d_gene | j_gene | v_gene | CDR3aa
- | TRBJ2-2 | TRBV11-2 | CASRSRAGATGELFF
TRBD1 | TRBJ1-1 | TRBV10-3 | CAISSGTDATEAFF
- | TRBJ2-4 | TRBV6-5 | CASSYSVEGWNIQYF
TRBD1 | TRBJ1-1 | TRBV28 | CASSHPGTAGSTEAFF
TRBD1 | TRBJ2-2 | TRBV13 | CASSWQTGVERTGELFF
- | TRBJ1-2 | TRBV6-1 | CASTTPNGLNYGYTF
- | TRBJ2-5 | TRBV27 | CASQSGYGETQYF
TRBD1 | TRBJ1-2 | TRBV5-4 | CASSWGTGGGYTF
- | TRBJ1-1 | TRBV19 | CASSIDLEAPLGRVF
TRBD1 | TRBJ1-2 | TRBV20-1 | CSASHRGPVGYTF
TRBD1 | TRBJ1-1 | TRBV6-1 | CASSNGQADLNEAFF
TRBD1 | TRBJ1-4 | TRBV15 | CATSIRQGPNEKLFF
- | TRBJ1-1 | TRBV2 | CASSEAEGAEAFF
- | TRBJ1-3 | TRBV11-2 | CASSLVWSGNTIYF
TRBD1 | TRBJ1-2 | TRBV28 | CASSSVPTGDYGYTF
- | TRBJ2-7 | TRBV19 | CASTKSGGATHEQYF
TRBD1 | TRBJ1-2 | TRBV11-2 | CASSSTGEDGYTF
- | TRBJ1-1 | TRBV6-1 | CARPQARNTEAFF
- | TRBJ1-1 | TRBV10-3 | CAISESIGRAEEAFF
TRBD2 | TRBJ2-4 | TRBV20-1 | CSAKTTSGSLNIQYF
- | TRBJ1-1 | TRBV9 | CASSALGMPDTEAFF
- | TRBJ2-7 | TRBV7-3 | CASSSTSGFGEQYF
TRBD1 | TRBJ2-7 | TRBV6-5 | CASSHSGTGAYEQYF
TRBD2 | TRBJ2-5 | TRBV12-3/TRBV12-4 | CASSLGSGRVETQYF
TRBD1 | TRBJ1-4 | TRBV3-1 | CASSRRTGQEKLFF
- | TRBJ2-3 | TRBV6-2/TRBV6-3 | CASSRTINGGAQYF
- | TRBJ1-1 | TRBV28 | CASSLRGERAFF
TRBD1 | TRBJ1-2 | TRBV2 | CASSLVRTGGNYGYTF
TRBD1 | TRBJ1-5 | TRBV11-2 | CASGLDRAVQPQHF
- | TRBJ1-5 | TRBV29-1 | CSVGGSNQPQHF
TRBD2 | TRBJ2-2 | TRBV28 | CASRRLAPGGELFF
- | TRBJ1-2 | TRBV14 | CASSQDFRPYGYTF
- | TRBJ2-7 | TRBV11-2 | CASSFGAGTTYEQYF
TRBD1 | TRBJ2-5 | TRBV4-1 | CASSQEDRREETQYF
- | TRBJ1-1 | TRBV28 | CATTTEWPNTEAFF
- | TRBJ1-2 | TRBV6-1 | CASSDSRGNGYTF
- | TRBJ1-4 | TRBV7-2 | CASSLDGGARGEKLFF
TRBD1 | TRBJ2-5 | TRBV12-3/TRBV12-4 | CASRKTGVETQYF
- | TRBJ1-5 | TRBV6-5 | CASSYSDRRGQPQHF
- | TRBJ2-2 | TRBV12-3/TRBV12-4 | CASSYLGGVPTGELFF
TRBD1 | TRBJ2-3 | TRBV18 | CASSPRDRGTDTQYF
- | TRBJ1-5 | TRBV7-3 | CASSFVQPQHF
TRBD2 | TRBJ2-7 | TRBV20-1 | CSAISSGRGDERYF
TRBD1 | TRBJ1-1 | TRBV2 | CASDDRGPSTVEAFF
- | TRBJ2-7 | TRBV20-1 | CSARLDYEQYF
- | TRBJ1-4 | TRBV15 | CATSRVDAAEKLFF
- | TRBJ1-2 | TRBV4-1 | CASSQESKNGYTF
- | TRBJ2-4 | TRBV11-2 | CASSHRRVGDIQYF
TRBD1 | TRBJ1-1 | TRBV7-9 | CASSIQGGGNTEAFF
TRBD2 | TRBJ2-7 | TRBV4-2 | CASSQSRDYAYEQYF
- | TRBJ1-1 | TRBV3-1 | CASSQDPLKAFF
- | TRBJ2-6 | TRBV7-9 | CASSPLGDSGANVLTF
TRBD2 | TRBJ2-5 | TRBV3-1 | CASSQTFRTSGGQETQYF
TRBD1 | TRBJ1-6 | TRBV7-9 | CASSLDGTGTSPLHF
TRBD2 | TRBJ2-7 | TRBV6-2/TRBV6-3 | CASSYSTSGSEQYF
- | TRBJ2-1 | TRBV20-1 | CSASGQGRGNEQFF
- | TRBJ1-4 | TRBV30 | CAWSVGAQNEKLFF
TRBD1 | TRBJ1-1 | TRBV6-2/TRBV6-3 | CASRTPGTGNTEAFF
TRBD1 | TRBJ1-2 | TRBV3-1 | CASSRTGGANYGYTF
TRBD1 | TRBJ1-6 | TRBV6-1 | CASYLSGTVNSPLHF